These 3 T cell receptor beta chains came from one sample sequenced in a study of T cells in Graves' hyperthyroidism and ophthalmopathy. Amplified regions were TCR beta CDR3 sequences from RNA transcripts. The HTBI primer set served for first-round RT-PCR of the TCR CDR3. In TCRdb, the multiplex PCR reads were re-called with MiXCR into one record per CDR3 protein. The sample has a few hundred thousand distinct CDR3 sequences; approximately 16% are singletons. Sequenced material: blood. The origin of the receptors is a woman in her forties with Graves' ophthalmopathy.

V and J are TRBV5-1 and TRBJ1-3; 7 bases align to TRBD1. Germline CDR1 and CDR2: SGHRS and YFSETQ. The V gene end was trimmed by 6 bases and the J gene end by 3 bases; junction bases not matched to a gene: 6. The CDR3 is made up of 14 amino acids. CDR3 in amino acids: CASTPGTDGNTIYF. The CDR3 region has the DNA TGCGCCAGCACCCCCGGGACAGATGGAAACACCATATATTTT.

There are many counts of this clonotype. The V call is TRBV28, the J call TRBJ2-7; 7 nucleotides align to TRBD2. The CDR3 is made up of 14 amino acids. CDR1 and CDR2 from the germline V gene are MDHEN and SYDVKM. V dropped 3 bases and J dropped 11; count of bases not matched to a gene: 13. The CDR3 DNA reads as TGTGCCAGCAGTTTGGATGGCGGGGGTCTGGGGGAGTACTTC. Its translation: CASSLDGGGLGEYF.

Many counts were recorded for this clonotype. The CDR3: CASSTTGAGETQYF. Here the CDR3 DNA reads TGCGCCAGCAGCACGACTGGGGCCGGGGAGACCCAGTACTTC. This rearrangement joins TRBV5-1 to TRBJ2-5; D possibly corresponds to TRBD1 (5 bases). The length of the CDR3 is 14 residues. Trimming cost V 4 bases and J 5 bases, with 15 bases left between them. CDR1 and CDR2 (germline): SGHRS, YFSETQ. Combining the CDR3 with reference TRBV5-1 and TRBJ2-5 gives the whole variable domain KAGVTQTPRYLIKTRGQQVTLSCSPISGHRSVSWYQQTPGQGLQFLFEYFSETQRNKGNFPGRFSGRQFSNSRSEMNVSTLELGDSALYLCASSTTGAGETQYFGPGTRLLVL.